One T cell receptor beta chain is described in this entry. The antigen is unknown. Through a sample-barcoded 5' primer and a J-beta primer mix, a second PCR was run for 7 to 11 cycles. Template switching added a 12-random-nucleotide identifier to every cDNA molecule. TCRdb ran MiXCR on the 5' RACE reads and lists one entry per CDR3 protein. The sample has about 680,000 distinct CDR3 sequences, approximately 50% seen once; the top ten hold around 32%. This entry comes from a study of blood T cells in healthy people across ages. Findings and limits, study-wide: Using unsorted PBMCs precluded a conclusive naive versus antigen-experienced comparison. Higher diversity, along with more naive CD4+ cells, distinguished long-lived donors from aged donors.

V lost 1 base, J lost 3 bases, and 10 bases lay in between. The germline gives CDR1 MNHNS, CDR2 SASEGT. This CDR3 region has 14 residues. Sequenced input: blood. This chain uses TRBV6-1 with TRBJ2-7; the D gene is possibly TRBD1 (6 bases). The origin of this receptor is an older woman in good health. CDR3: CASSEDRDIYEQYF. In nucleotides, the CDR3 is TGTGCCAGCAGTGAAGACAGGGATATCTACGAGCAGTACTTC.